This T cell receptor (beta chain) was profiled in a study of long-term antiretroviral therapy in people with HIV. None of the participants with HIV were treated outside the United States. In each sample, roughly 1-10 million cryopreserved PBMC were present before DNA extraction. The ends lost 2 bases at V and 2 bases at J; junction bases unmatched: 6. CDR1 is SGDLS, CDR2 YYNGEE, per germline. There are 15 residues in the CDR3. Study-level points and caveats: Whichever time point was examined, clones expanded before ART dominated the repertoire.

Run at survey level, the immunoSEQ assay was version v3.0. Produced via immunoSEQ multiplex PCR; TCRdb's table is partial and in-frame only. The sample has around 6,500 clones, approximately 70% seen once. Only a few counts were recorded for this clone. What it binds is not known. This receptor was taken from a man in his forties or fifties with HIV. The chain couples TRBV9 to TRBJ2-7, with 8 bases identical to TRBD1. The sequences come from unsorted PBMCs, collected 0.2 years after starting antiretroviral therapy. The CDR3 is CASSVGQGKTYEQYF. CDR3 sequence (DNA): TGTGCCAGCAGCGTTGGACAGGGTAAGACCTACGAGCAGTACTTC.